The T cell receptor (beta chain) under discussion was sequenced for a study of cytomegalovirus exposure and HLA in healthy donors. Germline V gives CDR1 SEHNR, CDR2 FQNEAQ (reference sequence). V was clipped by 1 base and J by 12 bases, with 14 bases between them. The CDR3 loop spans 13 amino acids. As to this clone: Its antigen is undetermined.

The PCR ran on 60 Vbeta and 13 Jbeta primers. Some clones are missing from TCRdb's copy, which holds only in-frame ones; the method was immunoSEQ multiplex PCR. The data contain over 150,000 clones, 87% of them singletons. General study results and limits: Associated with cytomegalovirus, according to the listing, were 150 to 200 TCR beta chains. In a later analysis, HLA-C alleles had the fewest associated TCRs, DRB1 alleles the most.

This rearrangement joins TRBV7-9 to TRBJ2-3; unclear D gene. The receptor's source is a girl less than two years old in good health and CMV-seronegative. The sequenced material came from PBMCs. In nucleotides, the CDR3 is TGTGCCAGCAGCTTAGGTTCCAGGATAGAACAGTATTTT. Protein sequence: CASSLGSRIEQYF.